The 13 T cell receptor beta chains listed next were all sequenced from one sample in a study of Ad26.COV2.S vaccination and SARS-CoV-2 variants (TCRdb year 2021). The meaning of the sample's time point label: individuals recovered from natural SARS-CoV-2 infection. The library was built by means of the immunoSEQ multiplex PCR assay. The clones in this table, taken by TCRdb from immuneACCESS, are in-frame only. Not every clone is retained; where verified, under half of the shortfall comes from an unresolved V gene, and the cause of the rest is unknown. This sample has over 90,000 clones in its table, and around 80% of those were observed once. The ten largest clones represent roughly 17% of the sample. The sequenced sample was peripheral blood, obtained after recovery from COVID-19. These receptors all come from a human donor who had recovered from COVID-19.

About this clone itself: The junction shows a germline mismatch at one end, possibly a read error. The DNA of the CDR3 is TGTGCCAGCAGCATAGCGGTGGCTTCTAGCACAGATACGCAGTATTTT. Translating gives CASSIAVASSTDTQYF. The chain links TRBV7-9 to TRBJ2-3; D perhaps matches TRBD2 (6 bases). The germline CDR1 and CDR2 sequences are SEHNR and FQNEAQ (reference sequence). The CDR3 runs 16 residues.

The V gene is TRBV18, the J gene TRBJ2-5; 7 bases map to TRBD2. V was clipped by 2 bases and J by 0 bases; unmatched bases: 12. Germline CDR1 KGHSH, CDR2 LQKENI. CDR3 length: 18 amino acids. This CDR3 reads CASSPVGERGIYQETQYF. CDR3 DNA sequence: TGTGCCAGCTCACCAGTTGGGGAGCGGGGCATATACCAAGAGACCCAGTACTTC.

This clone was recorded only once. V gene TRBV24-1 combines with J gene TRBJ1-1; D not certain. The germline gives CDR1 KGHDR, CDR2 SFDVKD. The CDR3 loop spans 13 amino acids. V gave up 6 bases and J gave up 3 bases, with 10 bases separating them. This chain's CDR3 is CATSKQADTEAFF. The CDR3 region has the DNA TGTGCCACCAGTAAACAAGCCGACACTGAAGCTTTCTTT.

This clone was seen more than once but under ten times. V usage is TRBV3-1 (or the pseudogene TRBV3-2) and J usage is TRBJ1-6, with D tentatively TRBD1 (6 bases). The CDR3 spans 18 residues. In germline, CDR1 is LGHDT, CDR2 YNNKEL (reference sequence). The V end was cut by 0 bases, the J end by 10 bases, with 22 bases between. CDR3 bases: TGTGCCAGCAGCCAAGAGGACAGAACGGGAGAACCTAAGTCACCCCTCCACTTT. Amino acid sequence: CASSQEDRTGEPKSPLHF.

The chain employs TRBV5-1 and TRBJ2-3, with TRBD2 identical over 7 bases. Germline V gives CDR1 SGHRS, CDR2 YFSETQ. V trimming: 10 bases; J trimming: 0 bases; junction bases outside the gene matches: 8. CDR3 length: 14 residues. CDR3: CAGSLGGSTDTQYF. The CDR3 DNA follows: TGCGCCGGTAGCCTCGGGGGGAGCACAGATACGCAGTATTTT.

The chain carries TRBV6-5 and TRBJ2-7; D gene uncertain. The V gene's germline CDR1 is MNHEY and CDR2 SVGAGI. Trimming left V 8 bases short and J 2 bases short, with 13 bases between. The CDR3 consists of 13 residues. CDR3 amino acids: CASELAQTYEQYF. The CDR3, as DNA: TGTGCCAGCGAATTGGCACAGACCTACGAGCAGTACTTC.

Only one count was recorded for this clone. The CDR3 loop reads CAWSSLAGGPGKADTQYF. The CDR3 DNA reads TGTGCCTGGAGTTCCCTAGCGGGGGGGCCAGGGAAAGCAGATACGCAGTATTTT. V and J are TRBV30 and TRBJ2-3, with TRBD2 matching 12 bases. Germline V gene sequence: CDR1 GTSNPN, CDR2 SVGIG (reference sequence). The CDR3 is 18 amino acids. Trimming at V came to 2 bases and at J to 4 bases, leaving 13 bases not matched to a gene. The full variable domain, its missing parts supplied by reference TRBV30 and TRBJ2-3, is SQTIHQWPATLVQPVGSPLSLECTVEGTSNPNLYWYRQAAGRGLQLLFYSVGIGQISSEVPQNLSASRPQDRQFILSSKKLLLSDSGFYLCAWSSLAGGPGKADTQYFGPGTRLTVL.

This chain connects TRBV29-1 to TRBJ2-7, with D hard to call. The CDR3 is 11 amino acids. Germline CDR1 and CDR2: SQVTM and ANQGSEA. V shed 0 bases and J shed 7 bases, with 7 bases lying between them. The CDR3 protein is CSVEDLREQYF. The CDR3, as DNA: TGCAGCGTTGAAGATCTGAGGGAGCAGTACTTC.

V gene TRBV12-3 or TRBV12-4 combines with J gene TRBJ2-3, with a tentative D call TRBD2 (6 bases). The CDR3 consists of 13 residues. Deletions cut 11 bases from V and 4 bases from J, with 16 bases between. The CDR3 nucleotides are TGTGCCGTAACTGGCAGGGACTCAGATACGCAGTATTTT. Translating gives CAVTGRDSDTQYF.

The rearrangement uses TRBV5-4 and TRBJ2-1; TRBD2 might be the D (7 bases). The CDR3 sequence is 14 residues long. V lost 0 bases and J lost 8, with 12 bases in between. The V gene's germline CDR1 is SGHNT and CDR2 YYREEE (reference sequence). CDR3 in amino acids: CASSLAVGGHEQFF. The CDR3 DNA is TGTGCCAGCAGCTTGGCCGTCGGGGGGCATGAGCAGTTCTTC. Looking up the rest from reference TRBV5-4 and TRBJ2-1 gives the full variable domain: ETGVTQSPTHLIKTRGQQVTLRCSSQSGHNTVSWYQQALGQGPQFIFQYYREEENGRGNFPPRFSGLQFPNYSSELNVNALELDDSALYLCASSLAVGGHEQFFGPGTRLTVL.

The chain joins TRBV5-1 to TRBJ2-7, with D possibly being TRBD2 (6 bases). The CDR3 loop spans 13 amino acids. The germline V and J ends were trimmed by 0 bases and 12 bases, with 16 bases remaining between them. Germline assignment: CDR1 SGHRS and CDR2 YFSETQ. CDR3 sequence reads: CASSLAGGSSRYF. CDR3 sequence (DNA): TGCGCCAGCAGCTTGGCCGGGGGAAGCAGCCGGTACTTC.

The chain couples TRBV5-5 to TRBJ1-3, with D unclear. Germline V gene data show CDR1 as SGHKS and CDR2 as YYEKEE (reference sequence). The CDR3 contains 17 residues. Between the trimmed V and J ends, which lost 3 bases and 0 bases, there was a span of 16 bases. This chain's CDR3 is CASSSSYSRISGNTIYF. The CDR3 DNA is TGTGCCAGCAGCTCGTCTTACTCCAGAATCTCTGGAAACACCATATATTTT. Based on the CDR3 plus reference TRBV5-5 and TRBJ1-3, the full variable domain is DAGVTQSPTHLIKTRGQQVTLRCSPISGHKSVSWYQQVLGQGPQFIFQYYEKEERGRGNFPDRFSARQFPNYSSELNVNALLLGDSALYLCASSSSYSRISGNTIYFGEGSWLTVV.

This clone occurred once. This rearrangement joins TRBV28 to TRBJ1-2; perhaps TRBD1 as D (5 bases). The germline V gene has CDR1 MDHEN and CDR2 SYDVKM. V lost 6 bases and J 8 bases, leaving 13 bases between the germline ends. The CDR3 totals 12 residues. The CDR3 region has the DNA TGTGCCAGCAGGGCCTCGCAGGGCGGCTACACCTTC. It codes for CASRASQGGYTF.